This TCR beta chain is from a study of T cells in localized non-small cell lung cancer. Study results and caveats: Adjacent lung held a median 57 of the top 100 tumor clones. Longer survival (overall) was linked to higher T cell density in blood. Clonality peaked in uninvolved adjacent lung rather than tumor.

Method: immunoSEQ multiplex PCR; TCRdb's copy keeps in-frame clones and lacks some. The sample yields under 35,000 clones, around 80% seen once. About this clone: What it binds is unknown.

This CDR3 has 12 amino acids. Germline CDR1 and CDR2: MDHEN and SYDVKM. V was pared by 6 bases and J by 2 bases, with 1 base of the junction left unmatched. Specimen: peripheral blood, collected before any cancer treatment. The J gene is TRBJ2-7, the V gene TRBV28; 7 positions match TRBD2. The TCR sequence derives from a male donor at least 60 years old with stage III squamous cell lung carcinoma. The CDR3 loop reads CASSGTTYEQYF. CDR3 nucleotide sequence: TGTGCCAGCAGCGGGACTACCTACGAGCAGTACTTC.